This T cell receptor (beta chain) was sequenced in a study of regulatory T cells in long-lasting Graves disease. About this clonotype itself: A read error may be the cause here, since a much bigger clone is one base away.

Construction of the TCR beta libraries employed iRepertoire HTBI primers in conjunction with Arm-PCR of CDR3 regions. TCRdb called the multiplex PCR reads again in MiXCR, with one record for every CDR3 protein. This sample carries hundreds of thousands of distinct CDR3 sequences, about 16% of them seen once, and the ten largest clones take about 10%. Trimming stripped 3 bases from V and 0 bases from J, with 11 bases between. The CDR3 has 16 amino acids. CDR1 and CDR2 (germline): MDHEN, SYDVKM. Time point here: newly diagnosed GD, antithyroid drugs for less than 3 months. TCR sequences were obtained from RNA taken from PBMCs. This sample also appeared in a second study, on T cells in Graves' hyperthyroidism and ophthalmopathy. As reported in that work: Absent ophthalmopathy progression within 18 months defined stable Graves' hyperthyroidism. The study based diagnoses on clinical symptoms, serum thyroxine and TRAb, thyroid ultrasound and orbital computed tomography. With the HTBI primer set, the TCR CDR3 went through a first round of RT-PCR.

The rearrangement joins TRBV28 to TRBJ1-4; unclear D gene. The TCR sequence derives from a woman in her 30s with Graves disease. The sample in question was peripheral blood mononuclear cells (PBMCs), obtained at new diagnosis, from a patient treated with antithyroid drugs. CDR3 protein: CASSLPAGSTNEKLFF. CDR3 coding DNA: TGTGCCAGCAGTTTGCCCGCGGGGTCAACTAATGAAAAACTGTTTTTT.